Below, one T cell receptor (beta chain) is given with its context. The repertoire was sequenced with immunoSEQ multiplex PCR; TCRdb's copy has only in-frame clones and lacks some. The data hold roughly 120,000 clones, with roughly 90% observed a single time. The CDR3 is 15 residues long. Germline trimming cut 4 bases from V and 7 bases from J; bases unmatched to any gene: 6. Germline V gene lookup returns CDR1 MRHNA and CDR2 SNTAGT. The data stem from a study of blood T cell repertoires in COVID-19. The sequenced material came from peripheral blood. The genes are TRBV6-4 and TRBJ2-1; TRBD2 aligns across 11 bases. The clonotype comes from a human donor in a cohort sampled during active COVID-19. The CDR3 loop is CASSGTSGGANEQFF. The DNA of the CDR3 is TGTGCCAGCAGTGGTACTAGCGGGGGCGCAAATGAGCAGTTCTTC.